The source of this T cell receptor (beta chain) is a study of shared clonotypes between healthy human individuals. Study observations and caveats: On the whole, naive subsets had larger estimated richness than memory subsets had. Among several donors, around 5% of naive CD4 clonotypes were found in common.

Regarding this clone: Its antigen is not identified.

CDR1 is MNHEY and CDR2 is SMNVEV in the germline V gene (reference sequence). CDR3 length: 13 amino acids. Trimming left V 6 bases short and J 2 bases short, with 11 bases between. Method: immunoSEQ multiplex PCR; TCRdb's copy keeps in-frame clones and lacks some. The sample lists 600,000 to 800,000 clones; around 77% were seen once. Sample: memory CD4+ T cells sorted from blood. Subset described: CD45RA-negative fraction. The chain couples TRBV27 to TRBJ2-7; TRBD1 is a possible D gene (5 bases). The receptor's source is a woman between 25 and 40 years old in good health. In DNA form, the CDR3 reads TGTGCCAGCAGAACCGACAGCACCTACGAGCAGTACTTC. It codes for CASRTDSTYEQYF.